This paragraph covers one T cell receptor (beta chain) sequence. This sample stems from a study of preoperative IRX-2 immunotherapy in early breast cancer. Treatment: preoperative locoregional IRX-2 cytokine immunotherapy. Preoperative locoregional IRX-2 cytokine immunotherapy was tested in the phase Ib source study. Trimming cost V 5 bases and J 6 bases, with 8 bases left between them. This CDR3 contains 13 residues. Germline CDR1 is WSHSY and CDR2 is SAAADI. TCRdb keeps only in-frame clones here, not all; method: immunoSEQ multiplex PCR. This table has 900 to 1,100 clones, approximately 61% appearing once.

This sample comprised tumor tissue, obtained before IRX-2 immunotherapy. The rearrangement links TRBV10-2 to TRBJ1-6; D gene uncertain. This clonotype was sampled from a human donor with breast cancer. CDR3 region: CASSLDFNSPLHF. Here the CDR3 DNA reads TGCGCCAGCAGTTTGGACTTTAATTCACCCCTCCACTTT.